These T cell receptor beta chains were read from a single sample in a study of long-term antiretroviral therapy in people with HIV. Sequencing was performed with immunoSEQ multiplex PCR; in TCRdb, only in-frame clones are kept and a portion is missing. Among around 19,000 clones listed, approximately 89% were seen once. This sample comprised unsorted PBMCs, obtained approximately 2.6 years after starting antiretroviral therapy. The receptors originated from a woman between 45 and 60 years old with HIV. Each CDR3 is given with its conserved first and last residue. The D gene is left open where the match is weak. Clone size is not always given. Where it is, it says once, few, many or a class for expanded clones.

CDR3 DNA | CDR3 protein | D gene | clone size | J gene | V gene
TGTGCCAGCAGCTCGGACAGGGGAAGCGAGCAGTACTTC | CASSSDRGSEQYF | TRBD1 | . | TRBJ2-7 | TRBV6-5
TGCAGCGCCGTGACAGGGGCCAACACCATATATTTT | CSAVTGANTIYF | TRBD1 | few | TRBJ1-3 | TRBV29-1
TGTGCCACCAGCAGCCAGAGGGGAGCCAAAAACATTCAGTACTTC | CATSSQRGAKNIQYF | . | . | TRBJ2-4 | TRBV15
TGTGCCAGCAGTCCCTGGACCTCAGGGGGGTACGAGCAGTACTTC | CASSPWTSGGYEQYF | . | . | TRBJ2-7 | TRBV6-5
TGTGCCAGCAGTGAATGGGATCGGGAGTGGCTCTCCTACGAGCAGTACTTC | CASSEWDREWLSYEQYF | . | . | TRBJ2-7 | TRBV2
TGTGCCAGCTCACCACCCATGGGACAGGCAAATGAAAAACTGTTTTTT | CASSPPMGQANEKLFF | TRBD1 | . | TRBJ1-4 | TRBV18
TGCGCCAGCAGCCAGGCAGACAGGGGGCGTCAGCCCCAGCATTTT | CASSQADRGRQPQHF | TRBD1 | . | TRBJ1-5 | TRBV4-1
TGTGCCTTAAGCCTAGCGGGAGACAATGAGCAGTTCTTC | CALSLAGDNEQFF | TRBD2 | . | TRBJ2-1 | TRBV10-3
TGTGCCAGCAGCTTAGGGGACAGTAGCACAGATACGCAGTATTTT | CASSLGDSSTDTQYF | TRBD1 | few | TRBJ2-3 | TRBV7-7
TGCGCCAGCAGCTTGAGCCCTCCGAACAATGAGCAGTTCTTC | CASSLSPPNNEQFF | . | . | TRBJ2-1 | TRBV5-1
TGCAGCGCCGACCCCGATCTCGACTATGGCTACACCTTC | CSADPDLDYGYTF | . | few | TRBJ1-2 | TRBV29-1
TGTGCCAGCAGTCCAGGGGAGGGCTACGAGCAGTACTTC | CASSPGEGYEQYF | . | . | TRBJ2-7 | TRBV27
TGTGCCAGCTCACTTAGACAGGGGGCGACTGAAGCTTTCTTT | CASSLRQGATEAFF | TRBD1 | once | TRBJ1-1 | TRBV18